The 24 T cell receptor beta chains listed next were all sequenced from one sample in a study of post-analysis software for immune sequencing data. Study-wide results and limits: The five TRBV segments detected at higher frequency in patients than in controls included TRBV5-6, TRBV5-1 and TRBV20-1.

Tagging with unique molecular identifiers was a feature of the TCR beta cDNA libraries. TCRdb re-called the PCR reads through MiXCR, storing one row per CDR3 protein. The data contain about 770,000 distinct CDR3 sequences, about 45% of them seen just once; the ten biggest clones take up around 4.7%. These receptors are not linked to any known antigen. Sequencing was done on a sample of blood. All receptors derive from a girl between 5 and 17 years old with multiple sclerosis.

The chain recombines TRBV5-1 with TRBJ2-1; the D gene is possibly TRBD1 (6 bases). The germline gives CDR1 SGHRS, CDR2 YFSETQ. V lost 7 bases and J 5 bases, leaving 10 bases between the germline ends. The CDR3 length is 12 residues. In DNA, the CDR3 is TGCGCCAGCCTGACAGGAGACAATGAGCAGTTCTTC. Residues: CASLTGDNEQFF.

The J gene is TRBJ2-1, the V gene TRBV5-3; the D gene is possibly TRBD2 (6 bases). TRBV5-3 is placed among ORFs of uncertain function. The CDR3 has 18 amino acids. The ends were cut back, 4 bases at V and 2 bases at J, with 22 bases in the middle. The DNA of the CDR3 is TGTGCCAGAAGCCCGGGACTCAATGCTCCATTGGCCTACAATGAGCAGTTCTTC. Protein product: CARSPGLNAPLAYNEQFF.

The chain uses TRBV7-6 and TRBJ2-1, with 7 nucleotides matching TRBD2. This CDR3 has 15 amino acids. V was pared by 1 base and J by 6 bases, with 6 bases of the junction left unmatched. Germline values: CDR1 SGHVS, CDR2 FNYEAQ. In nucleotides, the CDR3 is TGTGCCAGCAGCTTAGGGGGGGAGGGCCCCAATGAGCAGTTCTTC. It encodes CASSLGGEGPNEQFF.

The V and J genes are TRBV29-1 and TRBJ2-1, with TRBD2 identical over 7 bases. The J segment lost 7 bases and the V segment lost 0 bases, leaving 6 bases of the junction unmatched. Germline CDR1 and CDR2: SQVTM and ANQGSEA. The CDR3 runs 14 residues. The CDR3 bases are TGCAGCGTTGAAGAGCGGGGGACGCTAAATGAGCAGTTCTTC. This codes for CSVEERGTLNEQFF.

This clonotype was observed many times. V gene TRBV7-8 combines with J gene TRBJ1-5; TRBD1 might be the D (5 bases). CDR1 and CDR2 from the germline V gene are SGHVS and FQNEAQ. Trimming took 3 bases from V and 7 from J, leaving 10 bases between them. This CDR3 has 13 residues. The CDR3 loop reads CASSLQGGQPQHF. The CDR3 nucleotides are TGTGCCAGCAGCTTGCAGGGAGGGCAGCCCCAGCATTTT.

The CDR3 DNA is TGCAGTGCTAGTTCTCCCGGGACTAGCGGGAATGATGAGCAGTTCTTC. Translating gives CSASSPGTSGNDEQFF. J is TRBJ2-1 and V is TRBV20-1; TRBD2 agrees at 13 bases. Trimming cost V 3 bases and J 8 bases; bases outside gene matches: 10. Germline lookup yields CDR1 DFQATT and CDR2 SNEGSKA (reference sequence). CDR3 length equals 16 residues.

This clonotype was counted a single time. J is TRBJ2-1 and V is TRBV7-2; possibly TRBD2 for D (5 bases). From germline, CDR1 is SGHTA and CDR2 FQGNSA. CDR3 size: 15 residues. Trimming shortened V by 2 bases and J by 4 bases, and 12 bases separated the two germline ends. The CDR3 protein is CASSLTWESYNEQFF. In DNA, the CDR3 is TGTGCCAGCAGCTTAACGTGGGAGTCGTACAATGAGCAGTTCTTC.

This clonotype occurred a few times. V usage is TRBV5-1 and J usage is TRBJ2-3; 11 nucleotides match TRBD1. The germline V gene encodes CDR1 SGHRS and CDR2 YFSETQ. The length of the CDR3 is 16 residues. The junction had 5 bases not matched to a gene; V was cut back by 3 bases and J by 2 bases. The CDR3 reads CASSSGDRGSTDTQYF. The DNA for the CDR3 is TGCGCCAGCAGCTCAGGGGACAGGGGGTCCACAGATACGCAGTATTTT.

This clonotype was found a few times. The gene calls are TRBV7-2 and TRBJ2-1; TRBD2 might be the D (6 bases). The germline CDR1 and CDR2 sequences are SGHTA and FQGNSA. Deletions cut 0 bases from V and 6 bases from J, with 12 bases between. This CDR3 has 15 amino acids. CDR3 loop: CASSLASLATNEQFF. In nucleotides, the CDR3 is TGTGCCAGCAGCTTAGCATCTCTAGCGACCAATGAGCAGTTCTTC. Drawing the rest from reference TRBV7-2 and TRBJ2-1, the complete variable domain is GAGVSQSPSNKVTEKGKDVELRCDPISGHTALYWYRQSLGQGLEFLIYFQGNSAPDKSGLPSDRFSAERTGGSVSTLTIQRTQQEDSAVYLCASSLASLATNEQFFGPGTRLTVL.

In this sample, this clonotype turned up many times. The V call is TRBV7-2, the J call TRBJ1-2; TRBD1 might be the D (6 bases). V shed 1 base and J shed 8 bases, with 8 bases lying between them. The CDR3 is 12 residues long. In germline, CDR1 is SGHTA, CDR2 FQGNSA. CDR3 DNA: TGTGCCAGCAGCTTAGACCAGGGGGGCTACACCTTC. Protein product: CASSLDQGGYTF.

The chain recombines TRBV6-1 with TRBJ1-5, with D possibly being TRBD1 (6 bases). Trimming cost V 1 base and J 6 bases, with 13 bases left between them. This CDR3 has 15 residues. Germline V gives CDR1 MNHNS, CDR2 SASEGT. CDR3 region: CASSEGSGEAQPQHF. The CDR3 nucleotides read TGTGCCAGCAGTGAAGGGTCAGGGGAGGCTCAGCCCCAGCATTTT.

The chain uses TRBV15 and TRBJ2-7, with D possibly TRBD2 on 6 matching bases. CDR1 is LNHNV, CDR2 YYDKDF, per germline (reference sequence). V lost 0 bases to trimming and J lost 6 bases, with 12 bases between them. CDR3 size: 14 residues. This CDR3 reads CATSRDLRDSEQYF. The CDR3 nucleotides are TGTGCCACCAGCAGAGATCTGAGGGACTCCGAGCAGTACTTC.

The CDR3 is CAAWTGANVLTF. The CDR3 DNA follows: TGTGCCGCTTGGACTGGGGCCAACGTCCTGACTTTC. The chain couples TRBV6-1 to TRBJ2-6; D gene uncertain. Trimming stripped 11 bases from V and 2 bases from J, with 7 bases between. This CDR3 is 12 amino acids long. CDR1 and CDR2 (germline): MNHNS, SASEGT.

A note on this clonotype: Just one base apart from a much larger clone, this may be a read error. V and J are TRBV20-1 and TRBJ2-5; TRBD2 matches at 12 bases. This CDR3 has 16 amino acids. Per germline, CDR1 DFQATT and CDR2 SNEGSKA (reference sequence). CDR3 sequence (DNA): TGCAGTGCTAGTCTCCCGGGACTAGCGGGCCAAGAGGCCCAGTACTTC. Translated, it gives CSASLPGLAGQEAQYF.

This clonotype was seen once. The gene calls are TRBV12-3 or TRBV12-4 and TRBJ2-2, with 8 bases identical to TRBD2. Trimming took 3 bases from V and 4 from J; bases not matched to a gene: 7. The length of the CDR3 is 16 residues. CDR3 coding DNA: TGTGCCAGCAGTTTTCCCAGCGGGAGTCGCACCGGGGAGCTGTTTTTT. This encodes CASSFPSGSRTGELFF.

The chain uses TRBV20-1 and TRBJ2-7; perhaps TRBD2 as D (6 bases). Trimming took 5 bases from V and 2 from J, leaving 13 bases between them. The germline CDR1 and CDR2 sequences are DFQATT and SNEGSKA (reference sequence). The CDR3 spans 13 residues. CDR3 sequence: CSALGTLTYEQYF. The CDR3, as DNA: TGCAGTGCTCTCGGGACTCTCACCTACGAGCAGTACTTC.

V gene TRBV4-1 combines with J gene TRBJ2-4; D not certain. The J call could be wrong; TRBJ2-7 is a better fit for the DNA end. Germline-derived CDR1 and CDR2 are MGHRA and YSYEKL. CDR3 length: 13 amino acids. The CDR3 loop reads CASSQGYQDEQYF. The CDR3 DNA is TGCGCCAGCAGCCAAGGTTACCAGGACGAGCAGTACTTC.

This clonotype has a handful of counts. V gene TRBV9 combines with J gene TRBJ1-2; D gene uncertain. This CDR3 region has 13 residues. CDR1 and CDR2 (germline): SGDLS, YYNGEE. V dropped 10 bases and J dropped 3 bases, with 16 bases sitting between them. The CDR3 sequence: CAGGFGDHYGYTF. The CDR3, as DNA: TGTGCCGGCGGATTCGGAGACCACTATGGCTACACCTTC.

V usage is TRBV7-8 and J usage is TRBJ2-3; 7 nucleotides align to TRBD2. There are 19 residues in the CDR3. The V gene end was trimmed by 5 bases and the J gene end by 5 bases; junction bases not matched to a gene: 22. Germline values: CDR1 SGHVS, CDR2 FQNEAQ. CDR3 loop: CASSAHYGREILRQDTQYF. The DNA of the CDR3 is TGTGCCAGCAGCGCCCACTATGGGCGGGAGATCTTGCGTCAAGATACGCAGTATTTT.

The chain couples TRBV7-9 to TRBJ1-2; D may be TRBD1 (5 bases). Germline V lookup: CDR1 SEHNR, CDR2 FQNEAQ (reference sequence). V was shortened by 5 bases and J by 6 bases, with 10 bases between the two germline ends. This CDR3 region has 12 residues. In DNA form, the CDR3 reads TGTGCCAGCAGCGCTAGACAGAATGGCTACACCTTC. Protein: CASSARQNGYTF.

This clonotype was recorded a few times. The rearrangement uses TRBV24-1 and TRBJ1-2; D call uncertain. CDR1 and CDR2 (germline): KGHDR, SFDVKD. V was trimmed by 5 bases and J by 2 bases, leaving 17 bases between them. The length of the CDR3 is 16 residues. CDR3 residues: CATSATPSGDNYGYTF. DNA for the CDR3: TGTGCCACCAGTGCAACACCTAGTGGTGACAACTATGGCTACACCTTC.

The chain links TRBV5-1 to TRBJ1-1, with unresolved D. There are 15 residues in the CDR3. Looked up from germline, CDR1 is SGHRS and CDR2 is YFSETQ. Trimming stripped 0 bases from V and 4 bases from J, with 13 bases between. This chain's CDR3 is CASSLGTPWGTEAFF. The CDR3 DNA reads TGCGCCAGCAGCTTGGGGACGCCTTGGGGCACTGAAGCTTTCTTT. The full variable domain, with the rest looked up from reference TRBV5-1 and TRBJ1-1, is KAGVTQTPRYLIKTRGQQVTLSCSPISGHRSVSWYQQTPGQGLQFLFEYFSETQRNKGNFPGRFSGRQFSNSRSEMNVSTLELGDSALYLCASSLGTPWGTEAFFGQGTRLTVV.

The V call is TRBV4-3, the J call TRBJ2-3, with D possibly being TRBD2 (6 bases). The CDR3 extends over 14 amino acids. V lost 3 bases and J 10 bases, leaving 17 bases between the germline ends. Germline V gives CDR1 LGHNA, CDR2 YSLEER. CDR3 amino acids: CASSHPLLAGAQYF. DNA for the CDR3: TGCGCCAGCAGCCACCCTTTACTAGCTGGGGCGCAGTATTTT.

The chain uses TRBV6-5 and TRBJ2-4, with unresolved D. The CDR3 covers 13 residues. Germline CDR1 MNHEY, CDR2 SVGAGI. V lost 0 bases, J lost 9 bases, and 9 bases lay in between. As DNA, the CDR3 is TGTGCCAGCAGTTACTCGTTAAGCACCATTCAGTACTTC. This sequence encodes CASSYSLSTIQYF.